This T cell receptor beta chain was identified in a study of blood T cells in healthy people across ages. Turning to the study itself: There was about one barcoded beta molecule captured by template switching per two T cells.

CDR1 and CDR2 (germline): SGHTA, FQGNSA. CDR3 length equals 15 residues. J was trimmed by 2 bases and V by 6 bases; bases with no gene match: 6. Combining a sample-barcoded 5' primer with a J-beta primer mix, a second PCR ran for roughly 7 to 12 cycles. A 12-random-nucleotide template-switch adaptor tagged each cDNA molecule. TCRdb passed the 5' RACE reads through MiXCR, listing each CDR3 protein once. The table lists fewer than 1,000,000 distinct CDR3 sequences, around 50% of them singletons. The chain couples TRBV7-2 to TRBJ2-3; 9 bases match TRBD1. Sample: blood. The sequence came from a man older than 75 in good health. CDR3 DNA sequence: TGTGCCAGCAGTCGGACAGGGGCCAACACAGATACGCAGTATTTT. It is translated as CASSRTGANTDTQYF.